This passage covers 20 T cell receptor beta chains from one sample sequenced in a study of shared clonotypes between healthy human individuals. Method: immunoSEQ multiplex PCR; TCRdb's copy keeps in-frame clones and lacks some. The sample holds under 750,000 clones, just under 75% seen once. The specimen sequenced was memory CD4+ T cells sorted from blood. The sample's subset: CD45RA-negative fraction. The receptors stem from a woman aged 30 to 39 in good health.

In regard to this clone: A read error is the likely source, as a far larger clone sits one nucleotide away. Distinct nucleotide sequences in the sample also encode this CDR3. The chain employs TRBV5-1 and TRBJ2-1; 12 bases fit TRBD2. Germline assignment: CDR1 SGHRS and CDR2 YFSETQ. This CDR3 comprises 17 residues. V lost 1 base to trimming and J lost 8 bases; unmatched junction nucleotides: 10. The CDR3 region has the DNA TGCGCCAGCAGCTTGCTTCCAACTAGCGGGAGGAGCGATGAGCAGTTCTTC. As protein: CASSLLPTSGRSDEQFF.

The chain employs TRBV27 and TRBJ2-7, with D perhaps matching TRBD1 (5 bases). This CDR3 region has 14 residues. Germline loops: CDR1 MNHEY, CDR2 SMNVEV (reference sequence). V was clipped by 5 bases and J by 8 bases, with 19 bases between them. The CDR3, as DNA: TGTGCCAGCAGTCTCTACCAGGGCCCTACGAAGCAGTACTTC. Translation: CASSLYQGPTKQYF.

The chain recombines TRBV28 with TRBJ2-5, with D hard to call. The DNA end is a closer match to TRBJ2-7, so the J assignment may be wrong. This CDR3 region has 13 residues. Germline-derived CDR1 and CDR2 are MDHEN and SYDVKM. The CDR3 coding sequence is TGTGCCAGCAGGACTGGCAGCTCCTACGAGCAGTACTTC. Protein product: CASRTGSSYEQYF.

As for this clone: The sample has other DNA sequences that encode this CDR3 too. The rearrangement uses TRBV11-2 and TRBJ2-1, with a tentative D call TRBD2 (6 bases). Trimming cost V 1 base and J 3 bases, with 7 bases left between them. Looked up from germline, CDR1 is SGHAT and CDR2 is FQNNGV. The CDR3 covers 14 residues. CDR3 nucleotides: TGTGCCAGCAGCTTAGCCGGGGGCTACAATGAGCAGTTCTTC. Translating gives CASSLAGGYNEQFF.

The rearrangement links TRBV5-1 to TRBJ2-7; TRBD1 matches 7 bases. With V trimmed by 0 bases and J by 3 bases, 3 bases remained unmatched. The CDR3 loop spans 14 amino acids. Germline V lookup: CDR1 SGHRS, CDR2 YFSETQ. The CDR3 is CASSLVTGRYEQYF. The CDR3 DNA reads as TGCGCCAGCAGCTTGGTGACAGGGCGCTACGAGCAGTACTTC.

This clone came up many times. DNA of the CDR3: TGTGCCAGCAGTGAGCAGAAAGAAGAGACCCAGTACTTC. Protein sequence: CASSEQKEETQYF. The chain employs TRBV6-1 and TRBJ2-5, with D unclear. Trimming removed 3 bases at V and 3 bases at J, with 8 bases between. Germline V gene sequence: CDR1 MNHNS, CDR2 SASEGT. CDR3 length: 13 residues.

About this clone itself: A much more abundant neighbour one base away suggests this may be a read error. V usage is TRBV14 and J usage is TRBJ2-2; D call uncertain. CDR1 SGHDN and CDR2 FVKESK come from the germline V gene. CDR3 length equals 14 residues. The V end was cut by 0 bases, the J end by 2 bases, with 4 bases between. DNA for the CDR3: TGTGCCAGCAGCCAAGATTTTAACACCGGGGAGCTGTTTTTT. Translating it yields CASSQDFNTGELFF.

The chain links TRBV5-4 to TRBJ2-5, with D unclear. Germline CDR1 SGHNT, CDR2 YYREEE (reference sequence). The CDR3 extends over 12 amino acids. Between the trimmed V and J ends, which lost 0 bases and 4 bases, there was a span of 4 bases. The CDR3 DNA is TGTGCCAGCAGCTTGGATCGAGAGACCCAGTACTTC. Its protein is CASSLDRETQYF.

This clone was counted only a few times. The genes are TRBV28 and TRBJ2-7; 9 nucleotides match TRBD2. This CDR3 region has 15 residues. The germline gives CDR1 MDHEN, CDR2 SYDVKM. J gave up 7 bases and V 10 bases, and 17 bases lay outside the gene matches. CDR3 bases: TGTGCCATTCGAGGCGGGAGGGCCTCAGGTCGGGAGCAGTACTTC. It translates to CAIRGGRASGREQYF.

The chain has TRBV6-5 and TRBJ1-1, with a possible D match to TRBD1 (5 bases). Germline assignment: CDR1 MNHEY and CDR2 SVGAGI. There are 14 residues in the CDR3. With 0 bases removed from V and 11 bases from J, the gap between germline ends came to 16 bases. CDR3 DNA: TGTGCCAGCAGTTACTCGAAACAGGTTGTGATCGCTTTCTTT. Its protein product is CASSYSKQVVIAFF.

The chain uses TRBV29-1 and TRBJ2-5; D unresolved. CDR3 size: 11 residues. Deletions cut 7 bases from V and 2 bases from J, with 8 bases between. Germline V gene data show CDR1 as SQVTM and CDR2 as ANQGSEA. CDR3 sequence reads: CSGGLQETQYF. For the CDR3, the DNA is TGCAGCGGAGGATTGCAAGAGACCCAGTACTTC.

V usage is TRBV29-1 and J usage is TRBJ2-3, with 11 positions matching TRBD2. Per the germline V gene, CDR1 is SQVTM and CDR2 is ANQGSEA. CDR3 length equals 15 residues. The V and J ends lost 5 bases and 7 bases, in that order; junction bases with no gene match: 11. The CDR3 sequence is CSVHSQLAGEYTQYF. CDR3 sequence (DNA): TGCAGCGTTCATAGCCAACTAGCGGGAGAATATACGCAGTATTTT.

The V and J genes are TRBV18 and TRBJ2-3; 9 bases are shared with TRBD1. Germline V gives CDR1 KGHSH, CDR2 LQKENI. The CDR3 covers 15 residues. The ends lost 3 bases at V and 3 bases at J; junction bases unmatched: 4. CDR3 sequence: CASSPTGGTTDTQYF. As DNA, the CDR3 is TGTGCCAGCTCACCTACAGGGGGCACGACAGATACGCAGTATTTT.

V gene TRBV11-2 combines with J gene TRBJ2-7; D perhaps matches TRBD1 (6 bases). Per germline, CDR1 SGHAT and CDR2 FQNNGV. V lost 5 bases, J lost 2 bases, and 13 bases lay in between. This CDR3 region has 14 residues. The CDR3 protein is CASSRLTGTYEQYF. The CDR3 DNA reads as TGTGCCAGCAGCCGACTGACAGGCACCTACGAGCAGTACTTC.

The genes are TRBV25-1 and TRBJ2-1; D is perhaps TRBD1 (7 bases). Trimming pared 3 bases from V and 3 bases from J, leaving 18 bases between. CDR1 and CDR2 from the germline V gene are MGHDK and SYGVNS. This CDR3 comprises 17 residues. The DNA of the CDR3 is TGTGCCAGCAGTGAGGACGGGGGACAGCAACGCTACAATGAGCAGTTCTTC. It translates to CASSEDGGQQRYNEQFF.

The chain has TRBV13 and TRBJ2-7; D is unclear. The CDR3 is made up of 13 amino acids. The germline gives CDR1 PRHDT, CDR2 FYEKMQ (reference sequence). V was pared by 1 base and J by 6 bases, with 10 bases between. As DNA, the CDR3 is TGTGCCAGCAGCTTAGAACGGCAGGCCGAGCAGTACTTC. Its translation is CASSLERQAEQYF.

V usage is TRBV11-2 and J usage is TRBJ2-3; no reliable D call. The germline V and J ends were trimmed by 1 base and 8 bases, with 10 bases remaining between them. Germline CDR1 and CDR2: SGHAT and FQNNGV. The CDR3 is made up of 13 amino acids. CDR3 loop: CASSLASPGTQYF. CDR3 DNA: TGTGCCAGCAGCTTAGCCAGCCCCGGTACGCAGTATTTT.

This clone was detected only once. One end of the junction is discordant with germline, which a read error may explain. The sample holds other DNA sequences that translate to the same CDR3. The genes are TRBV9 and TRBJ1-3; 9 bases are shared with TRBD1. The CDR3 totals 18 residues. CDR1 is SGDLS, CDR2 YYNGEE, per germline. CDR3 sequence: CASSAEGRDRDSGNTIYF. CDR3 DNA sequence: TGTGCCAGTAGCGCAGAGGGCCGGGACAGGGACTCTGGAAACACCATATATTTT.

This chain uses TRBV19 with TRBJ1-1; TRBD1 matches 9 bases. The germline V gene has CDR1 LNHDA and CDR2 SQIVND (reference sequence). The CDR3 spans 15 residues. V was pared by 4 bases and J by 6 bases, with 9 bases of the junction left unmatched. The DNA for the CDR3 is TGTGCCAGTAGTACCCGGGACAGGGAGTATTCTGAAGCTTTCTTT. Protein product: CASSTRDREYSEAFF.

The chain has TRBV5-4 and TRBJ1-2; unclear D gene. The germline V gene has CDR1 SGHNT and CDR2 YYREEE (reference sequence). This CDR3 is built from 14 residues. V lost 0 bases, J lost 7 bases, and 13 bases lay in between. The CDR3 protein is CASSLVTALAGYTF. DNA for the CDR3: TGTGCCAGCAGCTTGGTAACCGCCCTGGCTGGCTACACCTTC. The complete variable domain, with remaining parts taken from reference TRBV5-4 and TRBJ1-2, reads ETGVTQSPTHLIKTRGQQVTLRCSSQSGHNTVSWYQQALGQGPQFIFQYYREEENGRGNFPPRFSGLQFPNYSSELNVNALELDDSALYLCASSLVTALAGYTFGSGTRLTVV.